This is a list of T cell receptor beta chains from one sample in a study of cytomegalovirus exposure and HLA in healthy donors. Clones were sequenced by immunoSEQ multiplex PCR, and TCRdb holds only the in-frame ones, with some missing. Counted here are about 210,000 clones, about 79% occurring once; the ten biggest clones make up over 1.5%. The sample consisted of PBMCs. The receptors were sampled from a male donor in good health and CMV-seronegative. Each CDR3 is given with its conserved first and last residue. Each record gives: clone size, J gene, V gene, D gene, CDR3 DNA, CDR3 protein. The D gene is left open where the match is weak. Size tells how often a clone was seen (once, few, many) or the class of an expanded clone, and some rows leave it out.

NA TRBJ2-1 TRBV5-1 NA TGCGCCAGCAGCTTTTTATCCGGGCAGGGGGGCTACAATGAGCAGTTCTTC CASSFLSGQGGYNEQFF
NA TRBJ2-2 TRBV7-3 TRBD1 TGTGCCAGCAGCTCGACAGGGGGAGGGGCCGGGGAGCTGTTTTTT CASSSTGGGAGELFF
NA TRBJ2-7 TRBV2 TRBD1 TGTGCCAGCACCCCGGCTAGGACAGGGTTGCAGTACTTC CASTPARTGLQYF
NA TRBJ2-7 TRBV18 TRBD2 TGTGCCAGCTCACGACTCATAGCGGGAGCGGCCTACGAGCAGTACTTC CASSRLIAGAAYEQYF
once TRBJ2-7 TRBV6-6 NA TGTGCCAGCAGTTACTCTGGGGGGAGTGGGTCCTACGAGCAGTACTTC CASSYSGGSGSYEQYF
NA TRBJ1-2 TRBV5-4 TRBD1 TGTGCCAGCAGCAGCGGACAGGGAGTCTGTGGCTACACCTTC CASSSGQGVCGYTF
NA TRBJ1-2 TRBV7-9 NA TGTGCCAGCAGCTTAGGAGCGATAGCTAACTATGGCTACACCTTC CASSLGAIANYGYTF
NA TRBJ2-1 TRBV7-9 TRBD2 TGTGCCAGCAGCTTAGCCTTTGGGCTAGCGGGCAACAATGAGCAGTTCTTC CASSLAFGLAGNNEQFF
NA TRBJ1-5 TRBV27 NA TGTGCCAGCAGTTCAAGTCCGGGGAGCAATCAGCCCCAGCATTTT CASSSSPGSNQPQHF
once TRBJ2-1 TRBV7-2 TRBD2 TGTGCCAGCAGCTTAGTAGCGGGAGGACTTGGTGAGCAGTTCTTC CASSLVAGGLGEQFF
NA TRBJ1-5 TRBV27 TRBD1 TGTGCCAGCAGTCAACGGACAGGGGTAACCAATCAGCCCCAGCATTTT CASSQRTGVTNQPQHF
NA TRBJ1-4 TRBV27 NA TGTGCCAGCAGTGGACGGGAGGGTGAAAAACTGTTTTTT CASSGREGEKLFF
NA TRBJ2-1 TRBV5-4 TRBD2 TGTGCCAGCAGCCCGGGGACTAGCGGGAGCAACTACAATGAGCAGTTCTTC CASSPGTSGSNYNEQFF
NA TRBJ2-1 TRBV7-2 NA TGTGCCAGCAGCTTTGCTAGCATGGGGGGCAATGAGCAGTTCTTC CASSFASMGGNEQFF
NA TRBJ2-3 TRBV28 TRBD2 TGTGCCAGCAGTATCATATCCGGGACTAGCAGTCCAGATACGCAGTATTTT CASSIISGTSSPDTQYF
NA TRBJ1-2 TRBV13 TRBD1 TGTGCCAGCAGCTCGGGACAGGCTGAGGATGGCTACACCTTC CASSSGQAEDGYTF
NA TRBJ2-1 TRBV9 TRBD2 TGTGCCAGCAGCACCCGACTAGCGGGGGATAATGAGCAGTTCTTC CASSTRLAGDNEQFF
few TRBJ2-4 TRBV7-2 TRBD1 TGTGCCAGCACCCGGGACAGCTCCAAAAACATTCAGTACTTC CASTRDSSKNIQYF
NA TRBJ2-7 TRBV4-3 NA TGCGCCAGCAGCCAAGATCCCCTTTCCATTCAGGAGCAGTACTTC CASSQDPLSIQEQYF
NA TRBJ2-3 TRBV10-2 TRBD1 TGCGCCAGCAGTCTCCGACAGGGACGCACAGATACGCAGTATTTT CASSLRQGRTDTQYF
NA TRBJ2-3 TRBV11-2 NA TGTGCCAGCAGCTTAGGACTCTCCGATACGCAGTATTTT CASSLGLSDTQYF
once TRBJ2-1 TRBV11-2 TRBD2 TGTGCCAGCGTATTTGGGACTATACTCTACAATGAGCAGTTCTTC CASVFGTILYNEQFF
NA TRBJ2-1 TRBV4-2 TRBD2 TGTGCCAGCAGCCAACAACTAGCGGGAGCAGGATATGAGCAGTTCTTC CASSQQLAGAGYEQFF
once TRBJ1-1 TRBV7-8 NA TGTGCCAGCAGCCCAGGAAGCGGGGGGGGGTACACTGAAGCTTTCTTT CASSPGSGGGYTEAFF
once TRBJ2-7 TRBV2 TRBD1 TGTGCCAGCATGAGCGACAGGGCTTTAGTTAGGGCATCCTACGAGCAGTACTTC CASMSDRALVRASYEQYF
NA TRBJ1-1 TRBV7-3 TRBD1 TGTGCCAGCAGCCGCCACAGGGGGAACACTGAAGCTTTCTTT CASSRHRGNTEAFF
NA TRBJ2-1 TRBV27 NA TGTGCCAGCAGTCAACGGACCCAGGGATACAATGAGCAGTTCTTC CASSQRTQGYNEQFF
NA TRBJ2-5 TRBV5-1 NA TGCGCCAGCAGCCCCACCTCGGCGGGTGAAACCCAGTACTTC CASSPTSAGETQYF
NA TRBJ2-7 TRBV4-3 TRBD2 TGCGCCAGCAGCCAGGGACTAGTCCCCTCCTACGAGCAGTACTTC CASSQGLVPSYEQYF
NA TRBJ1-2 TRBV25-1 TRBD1 TGTGCCAGCAGTGAATTTGGGACAGGAACGGGCTATGGCTACACCTTC CASSEFGTGTGYGYTF
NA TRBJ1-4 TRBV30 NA TGTGCCTGGAGTGTAGCGGGGGGACGATATGAAAAACTGTTTTTT CAWSVAGGRYEKLFF
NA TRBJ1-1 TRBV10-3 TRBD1 TGTGCCATCAGGAGGGTAGGACAGGGGCGGACTGAAGCTTTCTTT CAIRRVGQGRTEAFF
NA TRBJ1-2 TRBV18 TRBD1 TGTGCCAGCTCACCAAGTCGTGACAGGGCCTATGGCTACACCTTC CASSPSRDRAYGYTF
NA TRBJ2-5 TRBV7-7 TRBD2 TGTGCCAGCAGCTCTAGACTAGCGGGGCGGTATGAGACCCAGTACTTC CASSSRLAGRYETQYF
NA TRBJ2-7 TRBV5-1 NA TGCGCCAGCAGCGCGGGGACGGGGAGCGAGCAGTACTTC CASSAGTGSEQYF
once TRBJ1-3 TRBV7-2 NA TGTGCCAGCAGCTTAATGAGCACCGGAAACACCATATATTTT CASSLMSTGNTIYF
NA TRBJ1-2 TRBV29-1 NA TGCAGCGTTGAAGATGTAGTTGGGCCAAACTATGGCTACACCTTC CSVEDVVGPNYGYTF
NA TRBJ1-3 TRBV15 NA TGTGCCACCAGCAGAGCGGGGGGAGGAAACACCATATATTTT CATSRAGGGNTIYF
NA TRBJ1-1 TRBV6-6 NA TGTGCCAGCAGTTACTCAGGAGAAACTGAAGCTTTCTTT CASSYSGETEAFF
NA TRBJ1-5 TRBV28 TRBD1 TGTGCCAGCTGGGCCGGGACAGGGGGCCTTCAGCCCCAGCATTTT CASWAGTGGLQPQHF
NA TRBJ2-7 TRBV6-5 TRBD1 TGTGCCAGCAGTACCGGGACAGGGGTGGTACACGAGCAGTACTTC CASSTGTGVVHEQYF
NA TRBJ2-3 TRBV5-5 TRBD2 TGTGCCAGCAGCTGGACTAGCGCGAGCACAGATACGCAGTATTTT CASSWTSASTDTQYF
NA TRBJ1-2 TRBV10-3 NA TGTGCCATCAGTCCCGAGGCCAGAAACTATGGCTACACCTTC CAISPEARNYGYTF
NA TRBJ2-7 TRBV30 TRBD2 TGTGCCTGGAAGCGAAGAGCGGGAGAGGTAGAGCAGTACTTC CAWKRRAGEVEQYF
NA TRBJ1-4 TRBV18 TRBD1 TGTGCCAGCTCACCCCCCTCTACCGGGACAGGGTTTAAGGGCGAAAAACTGTTTTTT CASSPPSTGTGFKGEKLFF
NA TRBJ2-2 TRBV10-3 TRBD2 TGTGCCACTTCAGCGGGAAGGGACACCGGGGAGCTGTTTTTT CATSAGRDTGELFF
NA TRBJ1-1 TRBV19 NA TGTGCCAGTAGTAGAACCAGGGCAGGGAACACTGAAGCTTTCTTT CASSRTRAGNTEAFF
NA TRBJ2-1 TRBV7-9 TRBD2 TGTGCCAGCAGACCCGGACTAGCGGCGGATCGGGCGCAGTTCTTC CASRPGLAADRAQFF
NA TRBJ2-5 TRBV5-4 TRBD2 TGTGCCAGCAGCTTGGAAGGCGGGAGGGATCGGGAGACCCAGTACTTC CASSLEGGRDRETQYF
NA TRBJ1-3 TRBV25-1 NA TGTGCCAGCGGCCAGACTACTCGAGACACCATATATTTT CASGQTTRDTIYF
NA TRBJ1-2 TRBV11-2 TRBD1 TGTGCCAGCAGACCCGGGACAGGGGCCTATGGCTACACCTTC CASRPGTGAYGYTF
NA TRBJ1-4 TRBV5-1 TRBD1 TGCGCCAGCAGCCTCGACAGGGTGAATGAAAAACTGTTTTTT CASSLDRVNEKLFF
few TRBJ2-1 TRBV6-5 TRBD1 TGTGCCAGCGGGACAGGCCATATGATGGAGCAGTTCTTC CASGTGHMMEQFF
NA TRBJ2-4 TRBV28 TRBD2 TGTGCCAGCAGTTTCGGGGGGAACAAAAACATTCAGTACTTC CASSFGGNKNIQYF
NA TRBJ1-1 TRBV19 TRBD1 TGTGCCAGTAGTATAGCGGACAGGGGGCTTGTCACTGAAGCTTTCTTT CASSIADRGLVTEAFF